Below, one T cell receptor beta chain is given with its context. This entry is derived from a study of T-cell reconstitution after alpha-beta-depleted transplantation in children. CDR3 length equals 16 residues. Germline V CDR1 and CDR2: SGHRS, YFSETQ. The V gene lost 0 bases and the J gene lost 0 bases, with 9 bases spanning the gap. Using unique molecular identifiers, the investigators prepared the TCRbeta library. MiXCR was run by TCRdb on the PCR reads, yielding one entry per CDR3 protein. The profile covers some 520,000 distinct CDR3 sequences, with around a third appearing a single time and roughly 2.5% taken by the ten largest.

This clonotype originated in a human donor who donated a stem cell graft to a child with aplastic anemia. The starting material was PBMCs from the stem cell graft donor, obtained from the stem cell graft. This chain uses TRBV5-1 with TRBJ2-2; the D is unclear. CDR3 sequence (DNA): TGCGCCAGCAGCTTGGGAGACACTGCGAACACCGGGGAGCTGTTTTTT. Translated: CASSLGDTANTGELFF.